The 22 T cell receptor beta chains listed next were all sequenced from one sample in a study of cytomegalovirus exposure and HLA in healthy donors. It was with 60 Vbeta and 13 Jbeta primers that the PCR ran. Clones were sequenced by immunoSEQ multiplex PCR, and TCRdb holds only the in-frame ones, with some missing. The sample holds around 38,000 clones, roughly 67% seen once. The sample taken for sequencing was PBMCs. These receptor sequences come from a man in his fifties in good health and CMV-seropositive.

The rearrangement uses TRBV4-3 and TRBJ2-6; TRBD1 matches at 8 bases. The CDR3 is made up of 16 amino acids. Germline values: CDR1 LGHNA, CDR2 YSLEER. V trimming: 4 bases; J trimming: 4 bases; junction bases outside the gene matches: 6. CDR3 amino acids: CASSPSDRAGANVLTF. The CDR3 DNA follows: TGCGCCAGCAGCCCCTCGGACAGGGCCGGGGCCAACGTCCTGACTTTC.

J is TRBJ2-5 and V is TRBV7-9; TRBD1 is a possible D gene (7 bases). CDR3 length equals 16 residues. CDR1 is SEHNR and CDR2 is FQNEAQ in the germline V gene (reference sequence). V was clipped by 1 base and J by 1 base, with 13 bases between them. CDR3 bases: TGTGCCAGCAGCTTAGGGGCAGGGGGAGGCCAAGAGACCCAGTACTTC. Its protein product is CASSLGAGGGQETQYF.

The gene calls are TRBV5-6 and TRBJ2-1; D remains ambiguous. V was trimmed by 3 bases and J by 4 bases, leaving 11 bases between them. This CDR3 has 14 amino acids. Per germline, CDR1 SGHDT and CDR2 YYEEEE. The CDR3, as DNA: TGTGCCAGCAGCTCGCTTACCAGGTACAATGAGCAGTTCTTC. It is translated as CASSSLTRYNEQFF.

The rearrangement joins TRBV7-2 to TRBJ2-7, with a weak D call TRBD1 (6 bases). The germline V gene encodes CDR1 SGHTA and CDR2 FQGNSA. The CDR3 has 12 residues. V shed 5 bases and J shed 3 bases, with 8 bases lying between them. CDR3 loop: CASSEQGYEQYF. CDR3 nucleotides: TGTGCCAGCAGCGAACAGGGCTACGAGCAGTACTTC. The whole variable domain, filled in from reference TRBV7-2 and TRBJ2-7, reads GAGVSQSPSNKVTEKGKDVELRCDPISGHTALYWYRQSLGQGLEFLIYFQGNSAPDKSGLPSDRFSAERTGGSVSTLTIQRTQQEDSAVYLCASSEQGYEQYFGPGTRLTVT.

In this sample, this clone turned up a few times. DNA for the CDR3: TGTGCCAGCAGCAACAGGGGTTCTGGAAACACCATATATTTT. Translation gives CASSNRGSGNTIYF. V usage is TRBV11-1 and J usage is TRBJ1-3; 7 bases fit TRBD1. Germline V CDR1 and CDR2: SGHAT, FQDESV (reference sequence). This CDR3 has 14 amino acids. The V segment lost 5 bases and the J segment 1 base; nucleotides outside the gene matches: 2.

The chain couples TRBV5-1 to TRBJ1-6, with 12 bases fitting TRBD1. Germline V CDR1 and CDR2: SGHRS, YFSETQ. V dropped 0 bases and J dropped 6; count of bases not matched to a gene: 4. The CDR3 has 17 residues. The CDR3 reads CASSLEGTGGANSPLHF. The CDR3 bases are TGCGCCAGCAGCTTGGAGGGGACAGGGGGCGCTAATTCACCCCTCCACTTT.

V and J are TRBV5-8 and TRBJ2-5; weak D call: TRBD2 (6 bases). CDR1 and CDR2 (germline): SGHTS, YDEGEE. There are 18 residues in the CDR3. Trimming took 3 bases from V and 0 from J, leaving 21 bases between them. The CDR3 protein is CASSYGTGSRQNQETQYF. The CDR3 nucleotides are TGTGCCAGCAGCTATGGGACCGGGAGCCGGCAAAACCAAGAGACCCAGTACTTC.

In regard to this clone: At one end the junction does not follow the germline gene, possibly because of a read error. This chain uses TRBV6-1 with TRBJ2-3; a possible D gene is TRBD2 (6 bases). This CDR3 is 15 amino acids long. Germline CDR1 reads MNHNS; CDR2 reads SASEGT. The CDR3 spells CASSERDSTTNTQYF. Here the CDR3 DNA reads TGTGCCAGCAGTGAGCGGGACTCCACCACAAATACGCAGTATTTT.

The table lists this clone with a few counts. The J gene is TRBJ1-2, the V gene TRBV6-6, with 8 nucleotides matching TRBD1. The germline V gene has CDR1 MNHNY and CDR2 SVGAGI (reference sequence). The CDR3 loop spans 12 amino acids. The junction had 5 bases not matched to a gene; V was cut back by 6 bases and J by 8 bases. As DNA, the CDR3 is TGTGCCAGCAGATTCGACAGGGGAGGCTACACCTTC. It encodes CASRFDRGGYTF.

This chain uses TRBV28 with TRBJ1-1; TRBD1 agrees at 8 bases. The germline V gene encodes CDR1 MDHEN and CDR2 SYDVKM. Germline trimming cut 6 bases from V and 5 bases from J; bases unmatched to any gene: 8. The CDR3 is made up of 14 amino acids. The CDR3 is CASSSGGGPTEAFF. CDR3 DNA: TGTGCCAGCAGCTCAGGGGGCGGTCCGACTGAAGCTTTCTTT. Variable domain in full (rest from reference TRBV28 and TRBJ1-1): DVKVTQSSRYLVKRTGEKVFLECVQDMDHENMFWYRQDPGLGLRLIYFSYDVKMKEKGDIPEGYSVSREKKERFSLILESASTNQTSMYLCASSSGGGPTEAFFGQGTRLTVV.

This clone was recorded a few times. V is TRBV12-5 and J is TRBJ1-4; possibly TRBD1 for D (5 bases). Germline V gene data show CDR1 as LGHNT and CDR2 as FRNRAP. The CDR3 contains 20 residues. Trimming left V 3 bases short and J 5 bases short, with 28 bases between. In nucleotides, the CDR3 is TGTGCTAGTGGTTTCCGCCCGCGGGGGGTCCTTCTCGAAGTGAATGAAAAACTGTTTTTT. This translates into CASGFRPRGVLLEVNEKLFF.

The V gene is TRBV6-1, the J gene TRBJ2-1; D might be TRBD2 (6 bases). Trimming took off 5 bases at V and 8 bases at J, with 16 bases between the two ends. The CDR3 extends over 14 amino acids. Germline assignment: CDR1 MNHNS and CDR2 SASEGT. The CDR3 here is CASSPPPSVDEQFF. The CDR3 bases are TGTGCCAGCAGTCCTCCCCCTAGCGTGGATGAGCAGTTCTTC.

The chain combines TRBV28 with TRBJ2-5; 7 bases fit TRBD1. The CDR3 has 14 residues. CDR1 is MDHEN and CDR2 is SYDVKM in the germline V gene. V was pared by 5 bases and J by 3 bases, with 6 bases of the junction left unmatched. In DNA, the CDR3 is TGTGCCAGCAGTACCGGGACAGTAAAAGAGACCCAGTACTTC. This codes for CASSTGTVKETQYF.

On this clone: A read error may produce the germline difference seen at one junction end. Other nucleotide sequences from this sample produce the same CDR3. V gene TRBV4-3 combines with J gene TRBJ1-6; 8 bases match TRBD1. This CDR3 is built from 16 residues. Germline V gene lookup returns CDR1 LGHNA and CDR2 YSLEER. The CDR3 DNA follows: TGCGCCAGCAGCCAAGATCGACAGGGGAGTTATTCACCCCTCCACTTC. It yields the protein CASSQDRQGSYSPLHF.

CDR3 DNA sequence: TGTGCCATCAGTGGGAACAGCGGGGGGCCCGGTGAGCAGTTCTTC. Amino acid sequence: CAISGNSGGPGEQFF. The V and J genes are TRBV10-3 and TRBJ2-1; 9 nucleotides align to TRBD2. The CDR3 loop spans 15 amino acids. The junction had 10 bases not matched to a gene; V was cut back by 4 bases and J by 9 bases. The germline V gene has CDR1 ENHRY and CDR2 SYGVKD.

The chain joins TRBV4-3 to TRBJ2-7; 8 positions match TRBD1. The junction had 10 bases not matched to a gene; V was cut back by 4 bases and J by 5 bases. The CDR3 sequence is 15 residues long. The germline CDR1 and CDR2 sequences are LGHNA and YSLEER. CDR3 bases: TGCGCCAGCAGCCGCTTGACAGGGGCAGAGGACGAGCAGTACTTC. Protein sequence: CASSRLTGAEDEQYF.

The V gene is TRBV15, the J gene TRBJ2-7; D may be TRBD2 (5 bases). This CDR3 region has 15 residues. Trimming took off 3 bases at V and 0 bases at J, with 12 bases between the two ends. Per germline, CDR1 LNHNV and CDR2 YYDKDF (reference sequence). CDR3 nucleotides: TGTGCCACCAGCAGTCTGCTGGAGGCCTCCTACGAGCAGTACTTC. Translating gives CATSSLLEASYEQYF. Full variable domain (rest looked up from reference TRBV15 and TRBJ2-7): DAMVIQNPRYQVTQFGKPVTLSCSQTLNHNVMYWYQQKSSQAPKLLFHYYDKDFNNEADTPDNFQSRRPNTSFCFLDIRSPGLGDTAMYLCATSSLLEASYEQYFGPGTRLTVT.

The V call is TRBV7-2, the J call TRBJ2-3; 12 bases fit TRBD2. V shed 4 bases, J shed 6 bases, and the junction held 5 bases outside the gene matches. The CDR3 totals 15 residues. Germline values: CDR1 SGHTA, CDR2 FQGNSA. The CDR3 DNA sequence: TGTGCCAGCAGCTCTAGCGGGGGGGCGTTGGATACGCAGTATTTT. Translated: CASSSSGGALDTQYF.

The genes are TRBV29-1 and TRBJ2-5; tentatively, D is TRBD2 (6 bases). Per the germline V gene, CDR1 is SQVTM and CDR2 is ANQGSEA. The length of the CDR3 is 13 residues. Trimming shortened V by 4 bases and J by 4 bases, and 13 bases separated the two germline ends. CDR3 residues: CSVGSLGGETQYF. CDR3 in DNA: TGCAGCGTTGGGTCGCTGGGGGGAGAGACCCAGTACTTC.

The CDR3 loop reads CASSMGQGASQPQHF. CDR3 bases: TGTGCCAGCAGCATGGGACAGGGGGCGAGTCAGCCCCAGCATTTT. V and J are TRBV7-2 and TRBJ1-5, with TRBD1 matching over 12 bases. Germline V lookup: CDR1 SGHTA, CDR2 FQGNSA. Trimming at V came to 5 bases and at J to 6 bases, leaving 5 bases not matched to a gene. This CDR3 region has 15 residues.

The CDR3 DNA sequence: TGTGCCAGCAGCCAGTACTCCAGGGTGGGTGGAAACACCATATATTTT. This translates into CASSQYSRVGGNTIYF. This chain uses TRBV4-2 with TRBJ1-3; weak D call: TRBD1 (5 bases). The CDR3 consists of 16 residues. V dropped 3 bases and J dropped 3 bases, with 15 bases sitting between them. CDR1 is LGHNA and CDR2 is YNFKEQ in the germline V gene.

This clone was detected only a few times. V gene TRBV6-1 combines with J gene TRBJ2-1, with 8 positions matching TRBD2. V lost 5 bases and J lost 9; bases outside the gene matches: 6. Germline assignment: CDR1 MNHNS and CDR2 SASEGT. The CDR3 sequence is 13 residues long. CDR3 region: CASSRGGVGEQFF. For the CDR3, the DNA is TGTGCCAGCAGTCGGGGGGGCGTGGGTGAGCAGTTCTTC.